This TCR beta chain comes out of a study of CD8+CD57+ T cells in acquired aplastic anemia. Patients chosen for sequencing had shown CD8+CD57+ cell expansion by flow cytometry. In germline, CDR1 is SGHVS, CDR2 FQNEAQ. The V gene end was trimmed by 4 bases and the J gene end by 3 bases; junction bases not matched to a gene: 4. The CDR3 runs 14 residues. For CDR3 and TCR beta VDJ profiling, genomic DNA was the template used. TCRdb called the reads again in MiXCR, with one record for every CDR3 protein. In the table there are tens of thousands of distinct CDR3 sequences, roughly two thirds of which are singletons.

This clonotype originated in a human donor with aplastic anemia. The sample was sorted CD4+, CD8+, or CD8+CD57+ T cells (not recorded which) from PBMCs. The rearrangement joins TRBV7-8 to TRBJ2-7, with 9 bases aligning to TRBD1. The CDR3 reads CASSSLGQGYEQYF. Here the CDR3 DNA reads TGTGCCAGCAGCTCCCTGGGACAGGGCTACGAGCAGTACTTC.